These 2 T cell receptor beta chains share one sample of origin, sequenced in a study of T cells after yellow fever vaccination. TCRdb ran MiXCR on the 5' RACE reads and lists one entry per CDR3 protein. The table shows some 350,000 distinct CDR3 sequences, with 8.7% occurring only once. The sample here was PBMCs, taken on the day of the first yellow fever vaccination. Receptor source: a man younger than 30 who received the YFV17D yellow fever vaccine.

This chain connects TRBV9 to TRBJ2-3, with 12 bases that match TRBD2. Germline assignment: CDR1 SGDLS and CDR2 YYNGEE. This CDR3 is 17 amino acids long. Unmatched junction bases numbered 13, after V lost 4 bases and J lost 7 bases. The DNA of the CDR3 is TGTGCCAGCAGCCCGGGCGGACTAGCGGGGCTTGAGAATACGCAGTATTTT. It encodes CASSPGGLAGLENTQYF.

This clonotype occurred many times. V usage is TRBV7-9 and J usage is TRBJ2-2; D possibly matches TRBD1 or TRBD2 (5 bases each). The CDR3 totals 15 residues. V was clipped by 10 bases and J by 2 bases, with 17 bases between them. Germline CDR1 reads SEHNR; CDR2 reads FQNEAQ (reference sequence). The CDR3 DNA sequence: TGTGCCACCCAAACCGGGACGGTTAACACCGGGGAGCTGTTTTTT. This sequence encodes CATQTGTVNTGELFF. Using reference TRBV7-9 and TRBJ2-2 for the parts outside the CDR3, the full variable domain is DTGVSQNPRHKITKRGQNVTFRCDPISEHNRLYWYRQTLGQGPEFLTYFQNEAQLEKSRLLSDRFSAERPKGSFSTLEIQRTEQGDSAMYLCATQTGTVNTGELFFGEGSRLTVL.